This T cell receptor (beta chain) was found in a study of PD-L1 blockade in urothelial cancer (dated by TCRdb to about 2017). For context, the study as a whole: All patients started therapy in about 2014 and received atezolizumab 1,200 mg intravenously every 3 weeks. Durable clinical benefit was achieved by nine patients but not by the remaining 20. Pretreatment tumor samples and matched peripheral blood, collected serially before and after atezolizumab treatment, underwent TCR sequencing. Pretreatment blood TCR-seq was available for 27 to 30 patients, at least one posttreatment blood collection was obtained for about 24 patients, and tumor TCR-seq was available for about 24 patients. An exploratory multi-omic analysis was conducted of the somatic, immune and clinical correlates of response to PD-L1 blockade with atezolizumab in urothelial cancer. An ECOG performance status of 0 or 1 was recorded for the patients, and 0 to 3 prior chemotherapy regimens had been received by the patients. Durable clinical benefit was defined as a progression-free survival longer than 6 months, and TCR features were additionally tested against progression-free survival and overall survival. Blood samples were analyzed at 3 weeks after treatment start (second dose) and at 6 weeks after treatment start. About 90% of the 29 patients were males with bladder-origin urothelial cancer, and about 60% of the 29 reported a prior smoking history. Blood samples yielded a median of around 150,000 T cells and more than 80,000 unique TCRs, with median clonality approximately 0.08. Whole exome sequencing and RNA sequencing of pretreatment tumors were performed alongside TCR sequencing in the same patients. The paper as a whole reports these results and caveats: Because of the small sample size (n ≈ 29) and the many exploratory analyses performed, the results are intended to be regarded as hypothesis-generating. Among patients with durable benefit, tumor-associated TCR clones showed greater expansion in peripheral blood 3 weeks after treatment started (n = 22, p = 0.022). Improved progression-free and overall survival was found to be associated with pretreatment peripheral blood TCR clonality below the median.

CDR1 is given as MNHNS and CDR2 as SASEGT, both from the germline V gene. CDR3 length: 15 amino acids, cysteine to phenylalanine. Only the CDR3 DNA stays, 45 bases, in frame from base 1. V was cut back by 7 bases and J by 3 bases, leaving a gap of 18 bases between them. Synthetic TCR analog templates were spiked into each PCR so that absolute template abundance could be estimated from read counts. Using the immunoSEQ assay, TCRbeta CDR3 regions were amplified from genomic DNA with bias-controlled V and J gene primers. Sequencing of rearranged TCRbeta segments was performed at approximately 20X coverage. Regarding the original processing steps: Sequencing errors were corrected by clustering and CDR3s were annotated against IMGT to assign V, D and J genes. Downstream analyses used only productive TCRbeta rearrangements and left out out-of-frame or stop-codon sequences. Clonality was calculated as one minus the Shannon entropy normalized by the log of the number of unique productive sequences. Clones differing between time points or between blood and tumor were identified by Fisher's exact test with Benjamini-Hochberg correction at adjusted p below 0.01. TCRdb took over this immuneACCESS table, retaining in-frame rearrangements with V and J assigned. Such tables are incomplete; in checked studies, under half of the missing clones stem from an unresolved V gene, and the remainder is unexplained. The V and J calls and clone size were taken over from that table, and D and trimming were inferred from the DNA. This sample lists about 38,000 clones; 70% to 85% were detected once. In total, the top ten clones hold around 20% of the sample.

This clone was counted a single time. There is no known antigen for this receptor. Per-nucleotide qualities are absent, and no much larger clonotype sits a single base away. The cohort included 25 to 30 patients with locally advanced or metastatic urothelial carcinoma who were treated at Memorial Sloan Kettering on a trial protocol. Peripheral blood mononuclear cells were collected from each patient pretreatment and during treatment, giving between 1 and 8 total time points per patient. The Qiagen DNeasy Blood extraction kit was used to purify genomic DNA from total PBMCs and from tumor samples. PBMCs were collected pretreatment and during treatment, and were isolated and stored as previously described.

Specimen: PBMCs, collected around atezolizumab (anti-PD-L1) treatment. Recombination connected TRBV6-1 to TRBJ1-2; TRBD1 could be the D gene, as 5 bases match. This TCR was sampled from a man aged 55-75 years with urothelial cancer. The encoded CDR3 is CASILSGGEDYGYTF. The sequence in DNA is TGTGCCAGCATCCTATCCGGGGGGGAGGACTATGGCTACACCTTC.